Listed below are T cell receptor beta chains from one sample, sequenced in a study of shared clonotypes between healthy human individuals. Libraries were prepared by immunoSEQ multiplex PCR; TCRdb keeps only in-frame clonotypes and omits some of them. The table includes fewer than 600,000 clones, around 77% detected once. Sequenced: PBMCs. Receptor source: a woman aged 35 to 49 in good health. Some clones in this sample may be carry-over from other donors' samples. The CDR3 runs from the conserved cysteine through the conserved F or W. Fields, in order: J gene, V gene, CDR3 protein.

J gene: TRBJ2-4; V gene: TRBV28; CDR3 protein: CASSSPGSRGKNIQYF
J gene: TRBJ1-5; V gene: TRBV6-1; CDR3 protein: CASSRGNLDQPQHF
J gene: TRBJ2-3; V gene: TRBV5-1; CDR3 protein: CASSLGGKLTDTQYF
J gene: TRBJ2-1; V gene: TRBV2; CDR3 protein: CASSEAWTGAQFF
J gene: TRBJ1-5; V gene: TRBV19; CDR3 protein: CASTPDRVGSQPQHF
J gene: TRBJ1-2; V gene: TRBV18; CDR3 protein: CASSPPGMADYGYTF
J gene: TRBJ2-5; V gene: TRBV28; CDR3 protein: CASSFGQQETQYF
J gene: TRBJ2-5; V gene: TRBV11-3; CDR3 protein: CASSSGQGTGPQETQYF
J gene: TRBJ2-5; V gene: TRBV6-6; CDR3 protein: CASSYSRETQYF
J gene: TRBJ1-1; V gene: TRBV7-9; CDR3 protein: CASSLALSGAYTEAFF
J gene: TRBJ2-7; V gene: TRBV6-1; CDR3 protein: CASITMLGAEQYF
J gene: TRBJ2-3; V gene: TRBV7-3; CDR3 protein: CASSLSPQDTQYF
J gene: TRBJ1-4; V gene: TRBV2; CDR3 protein: CASSPEGENNEKLFF
J gene: TRBJ2-3; V gene: TRBV4-1; CDR3 protein: CASSQTTDTQYF
J gene: TRBJ2-3; V gene: TRBV5-1; CDR3 protein: CASSEHTGTDTQYF
J gene: TRBJ2-7; V gene: TRBV28; CDR3 protein: CASSEPPGQQYF
J gene: TRBJ2-1; V gene: TRBV7-5; CDR3 protein: CVRSLVGLAGDGNEQFF
J gene: TRBJ2-3; V gene: TRBV7-2; CDR3 protein: CASSPHQGGVDTQYF
J gene: TRBJ2-3; V gene: TRBV4-3; CDR3 protein: CASSQEAGTDTQYF
J gene: TRBJ2-2; V gene: TRBV29-1; CDR3 protein: CSAYRTSDTGELFF
J gene: TRBJ2-5; V gene: TRBV4-1; CDR3 protein: CASSQIGIGETQYF
J gene: TRBJ1-6; V gene: TRBV4-2; CDR3 protein: CASSQKPGQGNAMNNSPLHF
J gene: TRBJ2-3; V gene: TRBV7-7; CDR3 protein: CASSLEAGSTDTQYF
J gene: TRBJ2-2; V gene: TRBV19; CDR3 protein: CASKAGGDTGELFF
J gene: TRBJ2-7; V gene: TRBV19; CDR3 protein: CASKSGRAYEQYF
J gene: TRBJ2-7; V gene: TRBV11-2; CDR3 protein: CASSLERATAMEQYF
J gene: TRBJ2-5; V gene: TRBV28; CDR3 protein: CASTPWPTQETQYF
J gene: TRBJ1-4; V gene: TRBV11-2; CDR3 protein: CASSFQTGEGEKLFF
J gene: TRBJ2-1; V gene: TRBV9; CDR3 protein: CASSAHTSNNEQFF